A single sample is the source of the 10 T cell receptor beta chains below, sequenced in a study of blood T cell repertoires in COVID-19. The table came from immunoSEQ multiplex PCR; TCRdb's copy has only in-frame clones and leaves some out. The sample lists fewer than 130,000 clones, roughly 82% seen once, with about 15% in the top ten. Sequencing was performed on peripheral blood. Source of these receptors: a woman aged 60-75 years with acute or convalescent COVID-19.

V is TRBV28 and J is TRBJ1-4; TRBD1 aligns across 10 bases. The CDR3 sequence is 14 residues long. The V gene end was trimmed by 3 bases and the J gene end by 11 bases; junction bases not matched to a gene: 6. Looked up from germline, CDR1 is MDHEN and CDR2 is SYDVKM. The CDR3 DNA is TGTGCCAGCAGTTTCCGGGACAGGGGACGGAAACTGTTTTTT. Translated, it gives CASSFRDRGRKLFF.

The chain is built from TRBV3-1 (or the pseudogene TRBV3-2) and TRBJ1-4; possible D gene TRBD1, 5 bases. V gave up 4 bases and J gave up 8 bases, with 14 bases separating them. From germline, CDR1 is LGHDT and CDR2 YNNKEL (reference sequence). The CDR3 consists of 14 residues. CDR3 amino acids: CASSLRGVGEKLFF. CDR3 nucleotides: TGTGCCAGCAGCCTCCGGGGGGTGGGGGAAAAACTGTTTTTT.

Turning to this clone: A much larger clone differs by one base, so this may be a read error. V is TRBV7-2 and J is TRBJ1-1; D might be TRBD1 (6 bases). The germline V gene has CDR1 SGHTA and CDR2 FQGNSA. Trimming removed 4 bases from V and 0 bases from J, with 6 bases in between. This CDR3 comprises 13 residues. CDR3 DNA sequence: TGTGCCAGCAGCTGGACAGTGAACACTGAAGCTTTCTTT. Translating gives CASSWTVNTEAFF.

The chain is built from TRBV24-1 and TRBJ2-1; D perhaps matches TRBD2 (5 bases). The CDR3 length is 13 residues. V lost 3 bases to trimming and J lost 6 bases, with 8 bases between them. Germline CDR1 is KGHDR and CDR2 is SFDVKD. The CDR3 DNA follows: TGTGCCACCAGTGATATCGGGATCAATGAGCAGTTCTTC. It translates to CATSDIGINEQFF.

The gene calls are TRBV5-5 and TRBJ1-2, with TRBD1 matching 7 bases. The ends lost 4 bases at V and 4 bases at J; junction bases unmatched: 19. The CDR3 loop spans 18 amino acids. Germline CDR1 reads SGHKS; CDR2 reads YYEKEE (reference sequence). The CDR3 loop is CASSRRQGVISSPYGYTF. As DNA, the CDR3 is TGTGCCAGCAGCCGGCGACAGGGAGTAATCTCCTCCCCCTATGGCTACACCTTC.

This clone has a single count. V and J are TRBV9 and TRBJ2-1; D might be TRBD1 (6 bases). The V end was cut by 4 bases, the J end by 7 bases, with 18 bases between. The CDR3 is made up of 15 amino acids. In germline, CDR1 is SGDLS, CDR2 YYNGEE. CDR3 in DNA: TGTGCCAGCAGCCCCCAAGGGACAAGGGGAAATGAGCAGTTCTTC. Its translation is CASSPQGTRGNEQFF.

The chain has TRBV5-1 and TRBJ2-5; the D gene is possibly TRBD2 (6 bases). V was shortened by 4 bases and J by 9 bases, with 22 bases between the two germline ends. The CDR3 covers 15 residues. Per germline, CDR1 SGHRS and CDR2 YFSETQ. The CDR3 loop is CASSPSGVGGMAQYF. DNA of the CDR3: TGCGCCAGCAGCCCATCGGGAGTTGGGGGTATGGCCCAGTACTTC.

The genes are TRBV10-3 and TRBJ1-1; D call uncertain. This CDR3 has 14 amino acids. Germline V gene data show CDR1 as ENHRY and CDR2 as SYGVKD. V gave up 7 bases and J gave up 2 bases, with 14 bases separating them. CDR3 sequence reads: CAINPGIANTEAFF. The CDR3, as DNA: TGTGCCATCAATCCAGGAATCGCCAACACTGAAGCTTTCTTT.

The rearrangement joins TRBV5-1 to TRBJ1-1; a weak D match, TRBD1 (5 bases). V lost 1 base, J lost 6 bases, and 10 bases lay in between. The CDR3 covers 13 residues. Germline CDR1 is SGHRS and CDR2 is YFSETQ. The CDR3 is CASSLYSGAEAFF. The CDR3 DNA reads as TGCGCCAGCAGCTTGTATTCGGGGGCTGAAGCTTTCTTT. Drawing the rest from reference TRBV5-1 and TRBJ1-1, the complete variable domain is KAGVTQTPRYLIKTRGQQVTLSCSPISGHRSVSWYQQTPGQGLQFLFEYFSETQRNKGNFPGRFSGRQFSNSRSEMNVSTLELGDSALYLCASSLYSGAEAFFGQGTRLTVV.

This clone occurred once. The V and J genes are TRBV27 and TRBJ1-1; perhaps TRBD1 as D (5 bases). CDR3 length: 15 residues. V was shortened by 1 base and J by 5 bases, with 14 bases between the two germline ends. Germline values: CDR1 MNHEY, CDR2 SMNVEV (reference sequence). The CDR3 sequence: CASSLLIQGGTEAFF. The DNA for the CDR3 is TGTGCCAGCAGTTTATTGATTCAGGGAGGAACTGAAGCTTTCTTT.